This T cell receptor (beta chain) was recovered during a study of shared clonotypes between healthy human individuals (TCRdb year 2020). With regard to the full study: Three men and two women, aged 18 to 49 years, made up the cohort. Leukapheresis yielded between about 0.9 and 9 billion PBMCs per donor. The study deeply sequenced blood TCR repertoires of about 5 healthy adults to estimate repertoire size and the extent of clonotype sharing between individuals. Different laboratories and diverse techniques were used to prepare libraries and sequence TCR repertoires, to increase sequencing depth and limit assay-specific biases. Study-wide findings and limitations: The genetic and exposure-history diversity represented was limited by the small number of donors. Pairwise subsampling indicated that sequencing depth was expected to affect the degree of clonotype sharing among donors. Only blood was sampled, and tissue TCR repertoires likely differ from those in blood.

Using the deep immunoSEQ assay, TCR CDR3 regions were amplified from genomic DNA by multiplex PCR. Genomic DNA extracted from each cell subset was distributed evenly over all wells of several immunoSEQ 96-well plates, and each plate served as one replicate. For unsorted PBMC, around 330 ng genomic DNA, equal to 25,000 to 35,000 T cell genomes, was loaded into each replicate PCR. Unsorted PBMC genomic DNA was sequenced across ten immunoSEQ deep assay plates. The purified libraries were quantified using a Qubit 3.0 fluorometer, sized with a Bioanalyzer 2100, and then quantified again using the KAPA Library Quantification kit. A separate single-read 150-cycle Illumina NextSeq 550 flow cell was used to sequence each immunoSEQ 96-well plate. As for the authors' bioinformatics: Because only junctional sequences without quality scores were contained in the immunoSEQ output, filtering matching that applied to full-length reads could not be performed. To assign V/J genes and CDR3, sequences were annotated using PyIR, a Python wrapper for IgBLAST v1.9, with IMGT germline references. Reads were filtered out if the reads had weak V/J assignments (E-value above 1e-6), no CDR3, stop codons, out-of-frame junctions, or ambiguous translated residues. A V3J clonotype was defined by an identical inferred V gene, J gene, and CDR3 amino acid sequence. The percentage overlap between two repertoires was calculated by dividing the number of shared unique clonotypes by the size of the smaller repertoire. Richness of each repertoire was evaluated using RTK rarefaction, the Chao1 estimator, and Recon v2.1 estimates of unobserved clonotypes. TCRdb re-hosts the immuneACCESS table, in-frame sequences only. Its copies lack some clones; in the studies checked, an unresolved V gene accounts for under half of them, and the cause for the rest is not known. V, J and clone size are taken as reported in that table, and D and trimming were inferred from the DNA itself. The table for this sample lists some 500,000 clones; about 74% of them were counted only once. The ten largest clones add up to around 12% of the sample.

Taken from the germline V gene, the CDR1 and CDR2 loops are KGHSH and LQKENI. Measured from the cysteine to the phenylalanine, the CDR3 is 16 residues long. The only DNA kept is the CDR3, 48 bases in frame from the first base. The junction shows trimming of 3 bases on V and 6 bases on J, and the gene matches do not reach 12 bases of it. Regarding this clone: The specificity of this receptor is unknown. No qualities accompany the bases; no much larger clone lies one base away.

The donors were healthy, HIV-negative adults with no recently reported acute infections or vaccinations. Every donor was a Caucasian adult living in Nashville, Tennessee, USA. For unsorted samples, roughly 91 million PBMCs were counted, and genomic DNA was extracted using the QIAamp DNA Blood Mini kit. Blood was obtained by leukapheresis, after which PBMCs were separated by Ficoll-Histopaque density gradient centrifugation and cryopreserved in liquid nitrogen vapor phase. Material: PBMCs. The TCR was taken from a middle-aged woman in good health. Some clones in this sample may be carry-over from other donors' samples. The sequence joins TRBV18 to TRBJ2-3; TRBD1 fits 7 bases in the junction. The sequence in DNA is TGTGCCAGCTCACCCCGGGGACAGATCGAAGGGGATACGCAGTATTTT. It codes for CASSPRGQIEGDTQYF. With the portions outside the CDR3 filled from the reference TRBV18 and TRBJ2-3 genes, the complete variable region becomes NAGVMQNPRHLVRRRGQEARLRCSPMKGHSHVYWYRQLPEEGLKFMVYLQKENIIDESGMPKERFSAEFPKEGPSILRIQQVVRGDSAAYFCASSPRGQIEGDTQYFGPGTRLTVL.